This TCR beta chain was documented in a study of T cell repertoires in cytomegalovirus infection. Across the study: Matching HLA type, along with CMV infection, was indicated by public TCR beta signatures.

TCRdb analysed the reads with MiXCR anew, one entry per CDR3 protein. The sample lists about 130,000 distinct CDR3 sequences; approximately 8.8% were seen once. Regarding the study as a whole: Public TCR beta family frequency separated CMV-and-HLA carriers, including in an independent cohort. HLA-C-restricted TCR beta clonotypes specific for CMV led the ex vivo response.

The CDR3 contains 16 residues. Germline V gene sequence: CDR1 MDHEN, CDR2 SYDVKM. J lost 7 bases, V lost 4 bases, and 11 bases had no gene match. Notes on this clonotype: What it binds is unknown.

Sequencing was carried out using PBMCs. This receptor was identified in a human donor in good health (CMV status not recorded). Some clones in this sample may be carry-over from other donors' samples. V usage is TRBV28 and J usage is TRBJ2-2; 8 positions agree with TRBD1. Here the CDR3 reads CASSSGQASRGGELFF. In DNA, the CDR3 is TGTGCCAGCAGTTCGGGACAGGCGTCTCGGGGCGGGGAGCTGTTTTTT. Looking up the rest from reference TRBV28 and TRBJ2-2 gives the full variable domain: DVKVTQSSRYLVKRTGEKVFLECVQDMDHENMFWYRQDPGLGLRLIYFSYDVKMKEKGDIPEGYSVSREKKERFSLILESASTNQTSMYLCASSSGQASRGGELFFGEGSRLTVL.